These 19 T cell receptor beta chains were all obtained from the same sample, sequenced in a study of Ad26.COV2.S vaccination and SARS-CoV-2 variants. Noted treatment: 15 to 20 received Ad26.COV2.S at low or high dose, single or two shots; several received placebo; per-sample allocation not given. Following the first vaccine or placebo injection, samples were taken on day 63. Produced via immunoSEQ multiplex PCR; TCRdb's table is partial and in-frame only. Of around 450,000 clones in the sample, approximately 92% were seen once. The source was peripheral blood, collected in a trial of Ad26.COV2.S vaccine versus placebo. The receptors come from a person between 18 and 65 years old who received the Ad26.COV2.S COVID-19 vaccine or a placebo.

In this sample, this clone turned up a few times. The CDR3 spells CASSDRGRGRSPLHF. The CDR3 DNA is TGTGCCAGCAGCGACCGCGGGAGGGGTAGATCACCCCTCCACTTT. The chain is built from TRBV7-9 and TRBJ1-6, with D possibly matching TRBD1 (5 bases). V was shortened by 5 bases and J by 10 bases, with 18 bases between the two germline ends. The germline V gene encodes CDR1 SEHNR and CDR2 FQNEAQ (reference sequence). There are 15 residues in the CDR3.

V gene TRBV7-8 combines with J gene TRBJ2-7, with 7 nucleotides matching TRBD1. V was clipped by 5 bases and J by 6 bases; unmatched bases: 10. Germline V lookup: CDR1 SGHVS, CDR2 FQNEAQ. This CDR3 has 14 amino acids. CDR3 coding DNA: TGTGCCAGCAGCCAGGACAGGCTTCACGTCGAGCAGTACTTC. It yields the protein CASSQDRLHVEQYF.

The gene calls are TRBV6-6 and TRBJ2-2, with unresolved D. The V and J ends lost 2 bases and 7 bases respectively, with 14 bases between them. The length of the CDR3 is 15 residues. Germline CDR1 and CDR2: MNHNY and SVGAGI (reference sequence). Here the CDR3 reads CASSYPILGGGELFF. The CDR3 DNA follows: TGTGCCAGCAGTTACCCGATCTTGGGTGGCGGGGAGCTGTTTTTT.

The rearrangement links TRBV5-4 to TRBJ2-5; the D gene could be TRBD1 or TRBD2 (6 bases each). The V gene's germline CDR1 is SGHNT and CDR2 YYREEE (reference sequence). V was cut by 1 base and J by 3 bases, with 25 bases left in between. The CDR3 is 19 amino acids. Written as DNA, the CDR3 is TGTGCCAGCAGCTTGCTCCCCGGACGGGGGCGACGGTGGGAAGAGACCCAGTACTTC. This sequence encodes CASSLLPGRGRRWEETQYF.

The genes are TRBV9 and TRBJ2-1; a possible D gene is TRBD2 (5 bases). V shed 0 bases and J shed 14 bases, with 15 bases lying between them. The CDR3 is 13 amino acids. Germline V gene sequence: CDR1 SGDLS, CDR2 YYNGEE. The DNA for the CDR3 is TGTGCCAGCAGCGTAGGAGTGACTCACGGGGAGTTCTTC. This translates into CASSVGVTHGEFF.

The chain uses TRBV6-5 and TRBJ1-2; a possible D gene is TRBD1 (5 bases). Trimming removed 5 bases from V and 5 bases from J, with 15 bases in between. Germline CDR1 and CDR2: MNHEY and SVGAGI. This CDR3 is built from 14 residues. CDR3 loop: CASSHAQGLYGYTF. The DNA of the CDR3 is TGTGCCAGCAGTCACGCCCAGGGCCTTTATGGCTACACCTTC.

The V gene is TRBV5-1, the J gene TRBJ2-7; a weak D match, TRBD2 (6 bases). The germline gives CDR1 SGHRS, CDR2 YFSETQ. The CDR3 has 13 residues. V was trimmed by 4 bases and J by 7 bases, leaving 15 bases between them. The DNA of the CDR3 is TGCGCCAGCAGCCCGGGAGCGTGGGGGGAGCAGTACTTC. This encodes CASSPGAWGEQYF.

As DNA, the CDR3 is TGTGCCAGCAGTTTGTATGACGGCTACACCTTC. Amino acids: CASSLYDGYTF. This chain links TRBV28 with TRBJ1-2, with D unclear. Germline V lookup: CDR1 MDHEN, CDR2 SYDVKM. CDR3 length equals 11 residues. V was pared by 3 bases and J by 8 bases, with 7 bases between.

The chain recombines TRBV28 with TRBJ2-1; possibly TRBD1 for D (5 bases). The germline gives CDR1 MDHEN, CDR2 SYDVKM. V was clipped by 4 bases and J by 3 bases, with 13 bases between them. The CDR3 totals 15 residues. CDR3 nucleotides: TGTGCCAGCAGTTCCCCCCAGGGCGTCTACAATGAGCAGTTCTTC. Its translation: CASSSPQGVYNEQFF.

This sequence joins TRBV4-3 and TRBJ2-3, with 7 bases matching TRBD1. The CDR3 extends over 16 amino acids. Germline trimming cut 1 base from V and 0 bases from J; bases unmatched to any gene: 4. Per germline, CDR1 LGHNA and CDR2 YSLEER. The CDR3 reads CASSQVQGSSTDTQYF. In DNA form, the CDR3 reads TGCGCCAGCAGCCAAGTACAGGGGTCCAGCACAGATACGCAGTATTTT.

A single count supports this clone. The rearrangement links TRBV7-9 to TRBJ2-5; 9 bases map to TRBD2. This CDR3 contains 15 residues. V lost 11 bases and J lost 5; bases outside the gene matches: 15. Germline V gene data show CDR1 as SEHNR and CDR2 as FQNEAQ (reference sequence). The CDR3 protein is CACKAGGAVDETQYF. The CDR3 region has the DNA TGTGCCTGCAAAGCGGGAGGCGCCGTGGACGAGACCCAGTACTTC.

The CDR3 here is CATSRKRPAGLYEQYV. The CDR3 DNA is TGTGCCACCAGCAGAAAGCGTCCAGCGGGACTTTACGAGCAGTACGTC. V gene TRBV15 combines with J gene TRBJ2-7, with 7 bases fitting TRBD2. The V gene end was trimmed by 2 bases and the J gene end by 4 bases; junction bases not matched to a gene: 11. The CDR3 has 16 residues. Looked up from germline, CDR1 is LNHNV and CDR2 is YYDKDF (reference sequence).

This chain links TRBV7-9 with TRBJ2-7; 15 bases agree with TRBD2. J was trimmed by 0 bases and V by 4 bases; bases with no gene match: 4. There are 17 residues in the CDR3. From germline, CDR1 is SEHNR and CDR2 FQNEAQ (reference sequence). The CDR3 region is CASSSRTSGGVSYEQYF. In DNA form, the CDR3 reads TGTGCCAGCAGCTCCAGGACTAGCGGGGGGGTCTCCTACGAGCAGTACTTC.

In its sample, this clone was seen once. The V call is TRBV5-1, the J call TRBJ2-3, with no clear D. The CDR3 is 12 amino acids. Germline CDR1 reads SGHRS; CDR2 reads YFSETQ. Trimming pared 4 bases from V and 2 bases from J, leaving 5 bases between. The CDR3 region has the DNA TGCGCCAGCAGCCTGTACACAGATACGCAGTATTTT. Protein product: CASSLYTDTQYF.

This chain connects TRBV7-8 to TRBJ1-6, with 8 nucleotides matching TRBD1. This CDR3 has 14 residues. Per the germline V gene, CDR1 is SGHVS and CDR2 is FQNEAQ. Trimming removed 7 bases from V and 7 bases from J; junction bases left unmatched: 6. CDR3 protein: CASKTTGGNSPLHF. CDR3 DNA sequence: TGTGCCAGCAAGACCACAGGGGGAAATTCACCCCTCCACTTT. The whole variable domain, filled in from reference TRBV7-8 and TRBJ1-6, reads GAGVSQSPRYKVAKRGQDVALRCDPISGHVSLFWYQQALGQGPEFLTYFQNEAQLDKSGLPSDRFFAERPEGSVSTLKIQRTQQEDSAVYLCASKTTGGNSPLHFGNGTRLTVT.

The V call is TRBV6-6, the J call TRBJ2-7; D may be TRBD1 (7 bases). Germline CDR1 and CDR2: MNHNY and SVGAGI (reference sequence). The CDR3 has 15 residues. The V end lost 6 bases, the J end lost 2 bases, and 17 bases lay between the germline ends. The DNA for the CDR3 is TGTGCCAGCAGCAGGGGGGCCAGGGCTACCTACGAGCAGTACGTC. Encoded protein: CASSRGARATYEQYV.

The chain recombines TRBV9 with TRBJ2-5; TRBD2 aligns across 11 bases. CDR1 is SGDLS and CDR2 is YYNGEE in the germline V gene. The CDR3 covers 17 residues. With 0 bases clipped from V and 1 base from J, the junction kept 5 bases outside the gene matches. The DNA for the CDR3 is TGTGCCAGCAGCGTAGGTTCTAGCGGGGGGCTCCAAGAGACCCAGTACTTC. It encodes CASSVGSSGGLQETQYF.

This clone has only one observation. Because the CDR3's place on the DNA is in doubt, the DNA is left out and the CDR3 is given as listed by TCRdb. The gene calls are TRBV4-2 and TRBJ2-5; TRBD2 was called by the table and not checked on the DNA. The CDR3 spans 15 residues, counting both ends. Germline V gene sequence: CDR1 LGHNA, CDR2 YNFKEQ. The chain's CDR3 is CASSQVASGSTMTHF.

The gene calls are TRBV6-5 and TRBJ1-2; no definite D call. Trimming pared 7 bases from V and 3 bases from J, leaving 12 bases between. The length of the CDR3 is 13 residues. Germline V gene sequence: CDR1 MNHEY, CDR2 SVGAGI. CDR3 amino acids: CASTPGLDYGYTF. CDR3 coding DNA: TGTGCCAGCACCCCGGGGTTGGACTATGGCTACACCTTC.